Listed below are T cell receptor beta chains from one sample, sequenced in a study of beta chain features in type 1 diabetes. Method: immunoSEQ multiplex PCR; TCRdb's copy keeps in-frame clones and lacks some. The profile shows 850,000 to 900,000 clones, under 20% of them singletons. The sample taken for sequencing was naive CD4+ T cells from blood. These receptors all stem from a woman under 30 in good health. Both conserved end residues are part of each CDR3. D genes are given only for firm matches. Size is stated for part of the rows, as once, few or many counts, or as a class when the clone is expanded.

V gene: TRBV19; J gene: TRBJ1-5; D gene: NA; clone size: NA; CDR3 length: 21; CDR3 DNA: TGTGCCAGTAGTGCTCTTCAGATGGGGGAGGAAGCGTTTAATAGCAATCAGCCCCAGCATTTT; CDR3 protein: CASSALQMGEEAFNSNQPQHF
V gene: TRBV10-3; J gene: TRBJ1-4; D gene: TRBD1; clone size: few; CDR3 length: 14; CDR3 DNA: TGTGCCATCAGCCCCGGGACAGGGGTTGAAAAACTGTTTTTT; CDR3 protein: CAISPGTGVEKLFF
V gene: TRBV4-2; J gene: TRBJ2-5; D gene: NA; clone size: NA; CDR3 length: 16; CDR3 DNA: TGTGCCAGCAGCCCCGAATCCGTGGGGGAGCAAGAGACCCAGTACTTC; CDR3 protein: CASSPESVGEQETQYF
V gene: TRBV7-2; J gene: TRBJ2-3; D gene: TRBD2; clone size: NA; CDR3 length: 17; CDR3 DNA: TGTGCCAGCAGCTCTCGGGGCCTAGCGGGCCGCACAGATACGCAGTATTTT; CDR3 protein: CASSSRGLAGRTDTQYF
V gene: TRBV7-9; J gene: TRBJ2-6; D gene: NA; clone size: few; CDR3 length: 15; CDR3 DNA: TGTGCCAGCAGCTTCACTAGCTCTGGGGCCAACGTCCTGACTTTC; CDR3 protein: CASSFTSSGANVLTF
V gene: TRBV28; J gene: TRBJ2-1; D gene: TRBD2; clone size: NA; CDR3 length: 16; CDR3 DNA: TGTGCCAGCAGTCCGGGACTAGCGGGAGCTGGGTATGAGCAGTTCTTC; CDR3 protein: CASSPGLAGAGYEQFF
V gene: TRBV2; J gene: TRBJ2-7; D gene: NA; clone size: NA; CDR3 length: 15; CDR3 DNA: TGTGCCACCCAGCCCAAAAGGAGTAGGTCCTACGAGCAGTACTTC; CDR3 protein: CATQPKRSRSYEQYF
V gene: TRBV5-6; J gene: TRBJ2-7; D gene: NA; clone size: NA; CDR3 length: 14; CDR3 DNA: TGTGCCAGCAGCTTGGCAGGGGAGCATTACGAGCAGTACTTC; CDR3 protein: CASSLAGEHYEQYF
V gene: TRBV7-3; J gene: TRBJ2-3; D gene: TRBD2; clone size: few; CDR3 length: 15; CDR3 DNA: TGTGCCAGCAGCTCGGGACTAACAAGCACAGATACGCAGTATTTT; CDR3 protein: CASSSGLTSTDTQYF
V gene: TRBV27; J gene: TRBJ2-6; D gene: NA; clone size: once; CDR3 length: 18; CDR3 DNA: TGTGCCAGCAGGCGATCGATTGTAAGGTTCTCTGGGGCCAACGTCCTGACTTTC; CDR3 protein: CASRRSIVRFSGANVLTF
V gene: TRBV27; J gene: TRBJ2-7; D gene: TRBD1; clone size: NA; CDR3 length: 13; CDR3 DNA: TGTGCCAGCAGTCGGACAGGCTCCTACGAGCAGTACTTC; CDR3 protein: CASSRTGSYEQYF
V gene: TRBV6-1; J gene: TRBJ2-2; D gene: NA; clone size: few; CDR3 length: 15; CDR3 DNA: TGTGCCAGCATGGCCAGGGGCATCGGCACCGGGGAGCTGTTTTTT; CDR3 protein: CASMARGIGTGELFF
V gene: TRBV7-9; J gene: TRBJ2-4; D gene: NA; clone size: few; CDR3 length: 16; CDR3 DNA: TGTGCCAGCAGACCATCTTCGGCGGGGACTAAAAACATTCAGTACTTC; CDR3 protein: CASRPSSAGTKNIQYF
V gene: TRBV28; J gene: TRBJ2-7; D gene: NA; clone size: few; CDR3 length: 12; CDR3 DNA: TGTGCCAGCGGAAAACGGGCTTACGAGCAGTACTTC; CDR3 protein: CASGKRAYEQYF
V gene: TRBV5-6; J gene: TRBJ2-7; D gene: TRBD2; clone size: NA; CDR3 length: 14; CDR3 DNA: TGTGCCAGCAGACGTAGCGGGATCACCTACGAGCAGTACTTC; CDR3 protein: CASRRSGITYEQYF
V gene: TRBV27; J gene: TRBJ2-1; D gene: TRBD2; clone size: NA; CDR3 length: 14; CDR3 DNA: TGTGCCAGCAGCAGACCGGGACTAGGCGCTGAGCAGTTCTTC; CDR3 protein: CASSRPGLGAEQFF
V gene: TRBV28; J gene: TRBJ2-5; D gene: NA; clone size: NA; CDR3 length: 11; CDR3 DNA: TGTGCCAGCAGTCCCCAAGAGACCCAGTACTTC; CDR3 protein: CASSPQETQYF
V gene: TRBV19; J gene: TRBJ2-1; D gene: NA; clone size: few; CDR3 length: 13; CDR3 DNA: TGTGCCAGTAAAGGGGGTGGGTACAATGAGCAGTTCTTC; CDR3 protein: CASKGGGYNEQFF
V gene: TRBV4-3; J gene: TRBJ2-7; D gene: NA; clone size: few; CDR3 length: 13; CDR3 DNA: TGCGCCAGCAGCCAAGATATGACTCACGAGCAGTACTTC; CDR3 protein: CASSQDMTHEQYF
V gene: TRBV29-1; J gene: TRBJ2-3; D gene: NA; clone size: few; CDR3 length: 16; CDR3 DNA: TGCAGCGTTGAATCGGAGGCTAGCGTTAGCACAGATACGCAGTATTTT; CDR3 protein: CSVESEASVSTDTQYF
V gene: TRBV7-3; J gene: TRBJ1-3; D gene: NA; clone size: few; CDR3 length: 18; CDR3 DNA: TGTGCCAGCAGCCCCTCCAGGGTGACACCCACCTCTGGAAACACCATATATTTT; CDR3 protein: CASSPSRVTPTSGNTIYF
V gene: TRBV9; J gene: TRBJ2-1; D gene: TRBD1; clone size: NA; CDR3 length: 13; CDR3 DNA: TGTGCCAGCAGTGAGGGGGCCAACAATGAGCAGTTCTTC; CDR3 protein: CASSEGANNEQFF
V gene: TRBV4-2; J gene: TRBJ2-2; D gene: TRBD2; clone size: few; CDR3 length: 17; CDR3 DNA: TGTGCCAGCAGCCAAAGTCTGACTAGCGGGAACACCGGGGAGCTGTTTTTT; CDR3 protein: CASSQSLTSGNTGELFF
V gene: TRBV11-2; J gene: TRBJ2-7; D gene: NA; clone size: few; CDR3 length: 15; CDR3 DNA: TGTGCCAGCAGCTTGGGTCTCGCGGAGACCTACGAGCAGTACTTC; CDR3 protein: CASSLGLAETYEQYF
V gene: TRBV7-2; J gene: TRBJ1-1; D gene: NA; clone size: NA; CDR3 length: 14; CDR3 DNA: TGTGCCAGCAGCTTAGTGGGGGCAAACACTGAAGCTTTCTTT; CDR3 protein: CASSLVGANTEAFF
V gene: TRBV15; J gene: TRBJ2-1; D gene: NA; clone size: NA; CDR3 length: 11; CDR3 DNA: TGTGCCACCAGCAGACTCTATGAGCAGTTCTTC; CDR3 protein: CATSRLYEQFF
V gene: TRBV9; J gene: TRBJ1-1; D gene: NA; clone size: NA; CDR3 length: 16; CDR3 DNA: TGTGCCAGCAGCGTTGGTTCGTCGCGAGTGAACACTGAAGCTTTCTTT; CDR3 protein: CASSVGSSRVNTEAFF
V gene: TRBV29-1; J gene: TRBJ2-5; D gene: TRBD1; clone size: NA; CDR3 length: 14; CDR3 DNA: TGCAGCGTTGGCGGAGGGTGGACAGGGGAGACCCAGTACTTC; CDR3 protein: CSVGGGWTGETQYF
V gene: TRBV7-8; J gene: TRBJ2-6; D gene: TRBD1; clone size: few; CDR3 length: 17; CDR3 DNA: TGTGCCAGCAGCTTAGGACAGGGGAATACTGGGGCCAACGTCCTGACTTTC; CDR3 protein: CASSLGQGNTGANVLTF
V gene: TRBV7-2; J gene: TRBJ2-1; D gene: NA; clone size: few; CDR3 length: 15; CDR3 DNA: TGTGCCAGCAGCCCCGGTGCCTGGCCCTACAATGAGCAGTTCTTC; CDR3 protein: CASSPGAWPYNEQFF
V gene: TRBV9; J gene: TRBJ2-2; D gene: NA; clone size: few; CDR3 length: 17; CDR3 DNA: TGTGCCAGCAGCGTAGTCATTGTGGAGACGAGTACCGGGGAGCTGTTTTTT; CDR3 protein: CASSVVIVETSTGELFF
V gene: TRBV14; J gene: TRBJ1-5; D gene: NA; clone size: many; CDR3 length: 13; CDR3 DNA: TGTGCCAGCAGCCAAGGTTGGGCGACGCCCCAGCATTTT; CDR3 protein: CASSQGWATPQHF
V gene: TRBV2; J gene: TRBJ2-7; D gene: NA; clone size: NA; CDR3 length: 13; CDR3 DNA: TGTGCCAGCAGTAGGGTCAGCACCTACGAGCAGTACTTC; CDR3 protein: CASSRVSTYEQYF
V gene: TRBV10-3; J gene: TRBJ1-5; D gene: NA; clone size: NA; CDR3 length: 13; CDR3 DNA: TGTGCCATCAGTGTGGGGGAAAATCAGCCCCAGCATTTT; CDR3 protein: CAISVGENQPQHF
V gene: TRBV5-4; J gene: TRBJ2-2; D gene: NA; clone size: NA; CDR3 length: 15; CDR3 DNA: TGTGCCAGCAGCCGCGCCCGGGACGAGACCGGGGAGCTGTTTTTT; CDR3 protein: CASSRARDETGELFF
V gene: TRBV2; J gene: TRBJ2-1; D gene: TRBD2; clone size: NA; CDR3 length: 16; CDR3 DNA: TGTGCCAGCTCCGGCGGGGGTAGCGGGAGGATGGGTGAGCAGTTCTTC; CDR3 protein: CASSGGGSGRMGEQFF
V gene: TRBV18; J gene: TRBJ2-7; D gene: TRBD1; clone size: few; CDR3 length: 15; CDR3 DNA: TGTGCCAGCTCACCGGTGGCAGGGGGCATCTACGAGCAGTACTTC; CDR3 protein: CASSPVAGGIYEQYF
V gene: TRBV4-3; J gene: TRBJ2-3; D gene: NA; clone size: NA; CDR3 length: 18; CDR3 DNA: TGCGCCAGCAGCCAAGTTAGGGCGTCCGGGGGATTCACAGATACGCAGTATTTT; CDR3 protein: CASSQVRASGGFTDTQYF
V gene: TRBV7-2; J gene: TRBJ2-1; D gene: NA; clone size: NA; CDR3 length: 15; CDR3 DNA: TGTGCCAGCAGCTTAGGAGGCGCCCGATACAATGAGCAGTTCTTC; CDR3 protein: CASSLGGARYNEQFF
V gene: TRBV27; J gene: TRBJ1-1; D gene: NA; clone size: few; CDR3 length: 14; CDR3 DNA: TGTGCCAGCAGTCCGCCCACACGGAACACTGAAGCTTTCTTT; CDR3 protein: CASSPPTRNTEAFF
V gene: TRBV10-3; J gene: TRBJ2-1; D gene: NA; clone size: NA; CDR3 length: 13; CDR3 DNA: TGTGCCATCCTAGCGCCCTCCCACAATGAGCAGTTCTTC; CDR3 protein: CAILAPSHNEQFF
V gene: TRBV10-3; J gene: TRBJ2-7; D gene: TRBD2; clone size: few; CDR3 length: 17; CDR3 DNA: TGTGCCATCAGTGAGGCCGCACCGGGACTAGCGTCGGACGAGCAGTACTTC; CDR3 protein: CAISEAAPGLASDEQYF
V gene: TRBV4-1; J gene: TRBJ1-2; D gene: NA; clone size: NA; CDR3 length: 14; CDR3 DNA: TGCGCCAGCAGCCTGCCCGGGACGGCGGATGGCTACACCTTC; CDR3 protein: CASSLPGTADGYTF